Given below is one TCR beta chain in context. Its cognate antigen has yet to be identified. Base qualities are not provided; no much larger clone lies one nucleotide away. The sample holds other DNA sequences that translate to the same CDR3. CDR1 and CDR2 are read off the germline V gene as SNHLY and FYNNEI. Germline trimming: 4 bases from V, 4 bases from J; junction bases outside gene matches: 4. From cysteine to phenylalanine, the CDR3 is 15 amino acids long. This entry keeps only the CDR3 DNA: 45 bases, framed from base 1. The time point label for this specimen denotes: pretreatment peripheral blood. The cohort included roughly 30 patients with locally advanced or metastatic urothelial carcinoma who were treated at Memorial Sloan Kettering on a trial protocol. Peripheral blood mononuclear cells were collected pretreatment and during treatment, at between 1 and 8 total time points per patient. The Qiagen DNeasy Blood extraction kit was used to purify genomic DNA from total PBMCs and tumor samples. PBMCs were collected pretreatment and during treatment, and were isolated and stored as previously described.

Each PCR received spiked-in synthetic TCR analog templates so that absolute template abundance could be estimated from read counts. The immunoSEQ assay was used to amplify TCRbeta CDR3 regions from genomic DNA with bias-controlled V and J gene primers. Sequencing of rearranged TCRbeta segments was done at approximately 20X coverage. In the paper's pipeline: Sequencing errors were corrected by clustering and CDR3s were annotated against IMGT to assign V, D and J genes. Out-of-frame and stop-codon sequences were excluded, and only productive TCRbeta rearrangements were used in downstream analyses. Clonality was calculated as one minus the Shannon entropy normalized by the log of the number of unique productive sequences. Fisher's exact test with Benjamini-Hochberg correction, at a threshold of adjusted p below 0.01, was used to find clones that differed between time points or between blood and tumor. TCRdb holds this immuneACCESS table with in-frame rearrangements only. Some clones are missing; in checked studies, unresolved V genes explain under half, and the rest has no known cause. The D gene and trimming were derived from the DNA, and the V and J assignments and clone size from that table. In all, the sample holds over 100,000 clones, and approximately 84% of those were seen once. 3.2% of the sample is taken by the ten largest.

This record comes from a study of PD-L1 blockade in urothelial cancer (dated by TCRdb to the late 2010s). Context from the whole study: All patients started therapy in the mid-2010s and received atezolizumab 1,200 mg intravenously every 3 weeks. Twenty-five of 29 patients were identified as males with urothelial cancer of bladder origin, and a prior smoking history was reported by 18 of 29 patients. An ECOG performance status of 0 or 1 was recorded for the patients, and 0 to 3 prior chemotherapy regimens had been received by the patients. Blood samples were analyzed at two time points: 3 weeks after treatment start (second dose) and 6 weeks after treatment start. Blood samples yielded a median of roughly 140,000 T cells and around 80,000 unique TCRs, with median clonality approximately 0.08. The study was an exploratory multi-omic analysis of somatic, immune and clinical correlates of response to PD-L1 blockade with atezolizumab in urothelial cancer. Pretreatment tumor samples, along with matched peripheral blood serially collected before and after atezolizumab treatment, were subjected to TCR sequencing. Durable clinical benefit meant progression-free survival longer than 6 months, and TCR features were also tested against progression-free and overall survival. In the same patients, pretreatment tumors underwent whole exome sequencing and RNA sequencing in addition to TCR sequencing. Nine patients achieved durable clinical benefit and 15 to 20 did not. Some 29 patients had pretreatment blood TCR-seq, approximately 24 had at least one posttreatment blood collection, and approximately 24 had tumor TCR-seq.

The paper as a whole reports these results and caveats: Because the sample size was small (n of about 29) and many exploratory analyses were performed, the results are intended to be hypothesis-generating. Improved progression-free and overall survival was found to be associated with pretreatment peripheral blood TCR clonality below the median. Patients with durable benefit showed greater expansion of tumor-associated TCR clones in peripheral blood 3 weeks after starting treatment (n = 22, p = 0.022).

This sequence uses TRBV2 and TRBJ2-1, with 10 bases matching TRBD2. This TCR derives from a man aged 45-65 years with urothelial cancer. This material consisted of PBMCs, taken around atezolizumab (anti-PD-L1) treatment. The nucleotides are TGTGCCAGCAGTGCCACTAGCGGGACTTACAATGAGCAGTTCTTC. This is translated as CASSATSGTYNEQFF.